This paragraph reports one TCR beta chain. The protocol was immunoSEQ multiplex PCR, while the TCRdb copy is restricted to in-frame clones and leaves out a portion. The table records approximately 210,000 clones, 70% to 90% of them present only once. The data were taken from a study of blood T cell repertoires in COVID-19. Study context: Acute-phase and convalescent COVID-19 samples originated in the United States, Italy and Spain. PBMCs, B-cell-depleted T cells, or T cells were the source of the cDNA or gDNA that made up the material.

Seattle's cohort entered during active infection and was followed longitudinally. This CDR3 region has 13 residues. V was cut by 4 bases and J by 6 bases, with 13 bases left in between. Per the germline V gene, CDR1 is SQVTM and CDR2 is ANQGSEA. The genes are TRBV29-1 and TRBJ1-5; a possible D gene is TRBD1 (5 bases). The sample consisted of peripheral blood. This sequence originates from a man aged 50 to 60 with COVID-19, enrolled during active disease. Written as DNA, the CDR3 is TGCAGCGTTGTGGCAGGGATTGGTCAGCCCCAGCATTTT. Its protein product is CSVVAGIGQPQHF.